Listed below are T cell receptor beta chains from one sample, sequenced in a study of T cell responses to AZD1222 COVID-19 vaccine. Method: immunoSEQ multiplex PCR; TCRdb's copy keeps in-frame clones and lacks some. Counted here are 65,000 to 100,000 clones, more than 70% occurring once; the ten biggest clones make up about 20%. The specimen was peripheral blood, collected on day 0 of AZD1222 vaccination. The receptors were gathered from an adult in good health. CDR3s include the opening cysteine and the closing phenylalanine or tryptophan. The D gene is left open where the match is weak.

len: 13; v_gene: TRBV4-2; j_gene: TRBJ2-2; d_gene: .; CDR3aa: CASSRSNTGELFF
len: 14; v_gene: TRBV6-5; j_gene: TRBJ1-5; d_gene: .; CDR3aa: CASLRWGSNQPQHF
len: 13; v_gene: TRBV28; j_gene: TRBJ1-2; d_gene: .; CDR3aa: CASSLDMASGYTF
len: 14; v_gene: TRBV5-1; j_gene: TRBJ2-1; d_gene: .; CDR3aa: CASTPGQPNNEQFF
len: 18; v_gene: TRBV19; j_gene: TRBJ1-1; d_gene: .; CDR3aa: CASSTPRRVRGMNTEAFF
len: 15; v_gene: TRBV24-1; j_gene: TRBJ2-1; d_gene: .; CDR3aa: CATSDPRGPSDEQFF
len: 12; v_gene: TRBV3-1/TRBV3-2; j_gene: TRBJ2-5; d_gene: .; CDR3aa: CASSQSQETQYF
len: 12; v_gene: TRBV18; j_gene: TRBJ2-5; d_gene: .; CDR3aa: CASSPPLETQYF
len: 15; v_gene: TRBV5-1; j_gene: TRBJ1-3; d_gene: TRBD1; CDR3aa: CASSLAGQGGNTIYF
len: 14; v_gene: TRBV5-4; j_gene: TRBJ2-7; d_gene: TRBD1; CDR3aa: CASSLGQGVYEQYF